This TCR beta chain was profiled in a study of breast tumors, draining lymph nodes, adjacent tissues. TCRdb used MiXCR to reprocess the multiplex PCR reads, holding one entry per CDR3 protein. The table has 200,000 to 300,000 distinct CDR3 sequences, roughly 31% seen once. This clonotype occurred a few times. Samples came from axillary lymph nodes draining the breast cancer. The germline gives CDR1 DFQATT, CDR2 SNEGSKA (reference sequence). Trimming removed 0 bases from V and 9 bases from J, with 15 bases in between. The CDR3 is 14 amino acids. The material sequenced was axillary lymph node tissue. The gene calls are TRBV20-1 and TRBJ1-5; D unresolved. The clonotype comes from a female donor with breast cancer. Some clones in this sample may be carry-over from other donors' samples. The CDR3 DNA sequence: TGCAGTGCTAGAGAACCCCGGGGAGATCCGCCCCAGCATTTT. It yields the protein CSAREPRGDPPQHF.